Shown below are 2 T cell receptor beta chains from a single sample sequenced in a study of shared clonotypes between healthy human individuals. Produced via immunoSEQ multiplex PCR; TCRdb's table is partial and in-frame only. The sample consists of under 2.5 million clones, around 90% of them appearing once. The material sequenced was naive CD4+ T cells from PBMCs. Subset reported: CD45RA+ positively selected. The receptors derive from a man aged 18 to 29 in good health. Some clones in this sample may be carry-over from other donors' samples.

Comment on this clone: At one end, the junction sequence differs from germline, possibly due to a read error. This CDR3 reads CAWRTPGWNGGCTF. CDR3 DNA: TGTGCCTGGAGAACGCCAGGGTGGAATGGAGGCTGCACCTTC. The chain is built from TRBV30 and TRBJ1-2, with a possible D match to TRBD1 (5 bases). The CDR3 has 14 amino acids. The germline V gene has CDR1 GTSNPN and CDR2 SVGIG (reference sequence).

The rearrangement uses TRBV27 and TRBJ2-1, with TRBD2 matching 10 bases. CDR3 length: 15 residues. J lost 4 bases, V lost 7 bases, and 7 bases had no gene match. Germline V lookup: CDR1 MNHEY, CDR2 SMNVEV (reference sequence). For the CDR3, the DNA is TGTGCCAGCACCCCGGTGACTAGCGGGTACAATGAGCAGTTCTTC. Translation gives CASTPVTSGYNEQFF.